This T cell receptor beta chain originates from a study of Ad26.COV2.S vaccination and SARS-CoV-2 variants. Generated by immunoSEQ multiplex PCR, the TCRdb table keeps only in-frame clones and is missing some. The table lists 150,000 to 200,000 clones, 87% of them singletons. The source material was peripheral blood, sampled after recovery from COVID-19. The sequence was obtained from a human donor who had recovered from COVID-19.

This chain's CDR3 is CASSLQPPPEYF. As DNA, the CDR3 is TGTGCCAGCAGTTTACAGCCCCCGCCCGAGTACTTC. V and J are TRBV27 and TRBJ2-5, with D uncertain. Trimming took off 2 bases at V and 12 bases at J, with 13 bases between the two ends. From germline, CDR1 is MNHEY and CDR2 SMNVEV (reference sequence). This CDR3 has 12 amino acids.